This T cell receptor beta chain comes out of a study of Graves' ophthalmopathy and Graves' hyperthyroidism. Concerning this clonotype itself: Antigen specificity is unknown.

Study results and limitations: Detection in blood was also observed for most expanded thyroid clonotypes above 0.001 frequency.

The authors amplified TCR beta CDR3 regions, and they did so from RNA transcripts for repertoire sequencing. HTBI primers served in a first-round RT-PCR, which a second-round multiplex PCR followed. Each CDR3 protein gets one entry after TCRdb re-called the multiplex PCR reads with MiXCR. The table has a few hundred thousand distinct CDR3 sequences, roughly 21% seen once. The CDR3 length is 13 residues. Germline CDR1 and CDR2: SGHVS and FQNEAQ. The trim removed 6 bases at V and 6 bases at J, leaving 4 bases unmatched. V gene TRBV7-8 combines with J gene TRBJ1-5; TRBD1 matches at 8 bases. The sequence was obtained from a woman aged 18-35 years with stable Graves' hyperthyroidism. The sequenced sample consisted of peripheral blood. CDR3 amino acids: CASRKDRAQPQHF. The CDR3 coding sequence is TGTGCCAGCAGAAAGGACAGGGCTCAGCCCCAGCATTTT.